The rows below give T cell receptor beta chains drawn from one sample of a study of blood T cell repertoires in COVID-19. Profiling relied on immunoSEQ multiplex PCR, and the TCRdb table lists in-frame clones only, not all of them. The top ten hold roughly 4.8% of the sample, which has 40,000 to 55,000 clones, 80% to 90% seen once. The specimen sequenced was peripheral blood. These receptors all stem from a human donor in a cohort sampled during active COVID-19. The conserved cysteine and the conserved F or W are not part of the CDR3 here. The order of the fields is clone size, J gene, V gene, CDR3 protein. Some rows mark clone size as missing; the rest say once, few, many or name a class of expanded clone.

size: .; J: TRBJ1-5; V: TRBV6-5; CDR3: ASSLGQGGQPQH
size: .; J: TRBJ2-1; V: TRBV20-1; CDR3: SASPPSGLRYNEQF
size: .; J: TRBJ2-7; V: TRBV7-6; CDR3: ASSLGDSQRYEQY
size: once; J: TRBJ2-7; V: TRBV6-5; CDR3: ASSSEFQQY
size: .; J: TRBJ1-3; V: TRBV3-1/TRBV3-2; CDR3: ASSQVQASSGNTIY
size: few; J: TRBJ1-1; V: TRBV2; CDR3: ASRGRRGTEAF
size: .; J: TRBJ2-2; V: TRBV5-1; CDR3: ASSLGQGAVGELF
size: .; J: TRBJ2-1; V: TRBV4-1; CDR3: ASSQASGSSYNEQF
size: .; J: TRBJ2-1; V: TRBV4-1; CDR3: ASSPSLRATYNEQF
size: .; J: TRBJ2-3; V: TRBV3-1/TRBV3-2; CDR3: ASSQGPGGSDTQY
size: .; J: TRBJ2-1; V: TRBV19; CDR3: ASSTNLGAARF
size: .; J: TRBJ2-3; V: TRBV6-4; CDR3: ASSDSFGLTDTQY
size: .; J: TRBJ2-7; V: TRBV21-1; CDR3: ASNTKNPGHSGYEQY
size: .; J: TRBJ2-3; V: TRBV29-1; CDR3: SVDARGGTDTQY
size: .; J: TRBJ2-3; V: TRBV5-1; CDR3: ASSSAGATDTQY
size: once; J: TRBJ2-3; V: TRBV5-1; CDR3: ASSKGLTADTQY
size: .; J: TRBJ2-7; V: TRBV18; CDR3: ASSRPDRQYEQY
size: .; J: TRBJ2-5; V: TRBV7-2; CDR3: ASSLTGLVRETQY
size: once; J: TRBJ1-4; V: TRBV10-2; CDR3: ASSEPGTGRKLF
size: once; J: TRBJ2-3; V: TRBV10-1; CDR3: ASRGQTDTQY
size: .; J: TRBJ1-4; V: TRBV19; CDR3: ASSDRGGSDEKLF
size: .; J: TRBJ1-3; V: TRBV30; CDR3: AWSVIGGNTIY
size: .; J: TRBJ2-3; V: TRBV11-2; CDR3: ASSLGTGVDTQY